This entry features one TCR beta chain sequence. Its antigen remains unidentified. The source of the sample is a study of CD4+ T cells in melanoma. Whole-study findings and limits: Diverse differentiation states were reported for melanoma neoantigen-specific CD4+ T cells. CD8+ T cell, macrophage and B cell function reportedly correlated with neoantigen-specific CD4+ T cells.

Method: immunoSEQ multiplex PCR; TCRdb's copy keeps in-frame clones and lacks some. Found here are fewer than 20,000 clones, about four fifths of them singletons; the top ten hold 4% to 5.5%. V lost 2 bases and J lost 8, with 9 bases in between. There are 13 residues in the CDR3. Germline-derived CDR1 and CDR2 are SEHNR and FQNEAQ (reference sequence). The gene calls are TRBV7-9 and TRBJ1-4; no firm D call. The sample was cells from a culture (not recorded whether cultured in vitro). This TCR was recovered from a human donor with melanoma. This CDR3 reads CASSLLSGEKLFF. Here the CDR3 DNA reads TGTGCCAGCAGCTTACTATCGGGCGAAAAACTGTTTTTT.